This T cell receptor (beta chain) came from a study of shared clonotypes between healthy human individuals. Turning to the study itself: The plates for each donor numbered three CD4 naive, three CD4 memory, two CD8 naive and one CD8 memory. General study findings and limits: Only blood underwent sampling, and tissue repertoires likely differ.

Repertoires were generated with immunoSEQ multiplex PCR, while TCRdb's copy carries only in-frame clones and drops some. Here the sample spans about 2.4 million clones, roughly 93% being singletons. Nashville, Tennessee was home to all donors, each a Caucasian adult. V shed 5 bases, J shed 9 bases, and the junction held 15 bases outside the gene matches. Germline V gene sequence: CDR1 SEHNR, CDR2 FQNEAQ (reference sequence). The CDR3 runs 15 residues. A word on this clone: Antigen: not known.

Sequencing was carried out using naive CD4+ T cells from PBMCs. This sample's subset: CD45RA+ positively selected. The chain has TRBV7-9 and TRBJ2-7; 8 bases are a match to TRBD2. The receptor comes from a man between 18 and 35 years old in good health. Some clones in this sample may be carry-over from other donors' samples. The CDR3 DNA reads TGTGCCAGCAGCAAAGACACGACGACTAGCGCACGGCAGTACTTC. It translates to CASSKDTTTSARQYF.